The 28 T cell receptor beta chains listed next were all sequenced from one sample in a study of patients and donors after allogeneic stem cell transplantation. Each CDR3 protein is one row after TCRdb ran MiXCR on the RT-PCR reads. Altogether 150,000 to 250,000 distinct CDR3 sequences are present, roughly 40% being singletons, with the ten largest covering less than 40%. The sample comprised blood, either unsorted or a sorted T cell fraction (not recorded which). The receptor source for this set is a human donor who was either an allogeneic HSCT recipient or a stem cell or donor lymphocyte infusion donor (not recorded which). It is not recorded whose cells these are; they may come from a transplant donor.

J is TRBJ2-1 and V is TRBV10-3; D possibly uses TRBD1 or TRBD2 (5 bases each). V dropped 7 bases and J dropped 10 bases, with 11 bases sitting between them. Germline V gives CDR1 ENHRY, CDR2 SYGVKD. The CDR3 consists of 11 residues. The CDR3 loop reads CAIMTGREQFF. CDR3 bases: TGTGCCATCATGACGGGGCGGGAGCAGTTCTTC.

This clonotype was counted a few times. A read error may produce the germline difference seen at one junction end. The chain combines TRBV7-2 with TRBJ1-2; D unresolved. The CDR3 has 15 residues. Per germline, CDR1 SGHTA and CDR2 FQGNSA. CDR3 DNA: TGTGCCAGCAGCCTAGCGGCTCGTTCGGGCTATGGCTACACCTTC. Protein sequence: CASSLAARSGYGYTF.

J is TRBJ1-1 and V is TRBV6-5; TRBD1 aligns across 11 bases. The CDR3 has 17 residues. CDR1 is MNHEY and CDR2 is SVGAGI in the germline V gene. Unmatched junction bases numbered 7, after V lost 4 bases and J lost 0 bases. The CDR3 DNA follows: TGTGCCAGCAGTTCTCCCACGGACAGGGGGCTGAACACTGAAGCTTTCTTT. It codes for CASSSPTDRGLNTEAFF.

This chain joins TRBV12-3 or TRBV12-4 and TRBJ1-2, with TRBD1 matching 7 bases. V lost 5 bases and J lost 10; bases outside the gene matches: 10. The CDR3 has 13 amino acids. The CDR3 bases are TGTGCCAGCAGTCCCGACACCCAGGGGGACTACACCTTC. This gives the protein CASSPDTQGDYTF.

This rearrangement joins TRBV7-9 to TRBJ2-5; D not certain. Per the germline V gene, CDR1 is SEHNR and CDR2 is FQNEAQ (reference sequence). With 7 bases removed from V and 5 bases from J, the gap between germline ends came to 20 bases. The CDR3 has 15 amino acids. The chain's CDR3 is CASTGPRLRKETQYF. DNA of the CDR3: TGTGCCAGCACTGGGCCTCGACTTAGGAAGGAGACCCAGTACTTC.

This rearrangement joins TRBV20-1 to TRBJ2-7, with a weak D call TRBD1 (5 bases). The CDR3 extends over 12 amino acids. V lost 2 bases to trimming and J lost 7 bases, with 12 bases between them. CDR1 and CDR2 (germline): DFQATT, SNEGSKA (reference sequence). The CDR3 reads CSARQGPREQYF. CDR3 sequence (DNA): TGCAGTGCTAGACAGGGTCCTAGGGAGCAGTACTTC.

This clonotype has a handful of counts. CDR3 residues: CASSLERAGVSTDTQYF. Here the CDR3 DNA reads TGCGCCAGCAGCTTGGAACGAGCGGGAGTTAGCACAGATACGCAGTATTTT. The rearrangement links TRBV5-1 to TRBJ2-3, with 8 bases aligning to TRBD2. Germline V gene sequence: CDR1 SGHRS, CDR2 YFSETQ. V shed 0 bases, J shed 0 bases, and the junction held 6 bases outside the gene matches. The CDR3 extends over 17 amino acids.

The chain uses TRBV28 and TRBJ2-2; D is ambiguous. Germline values: CDR1 MDHEN, CDR2 SYDVKM. The V end was cut by 10 bases, the J end by 5 bases, with 20 bases between. The CDR3 consists of 15 residues. The chain's CDR3 is CATQVSARWTGELFF. CDR3 DNA: TGTGCCACCCAAGTAAGCGCGAGGTGGACCGGGGAGCTGTTTTTT.

The chain links TRBV12-3 or TRBV12-4 to TRBJ2-5; possible D gene TRBD1, 5 bases. The ends were cut back, 8 bases at V and 5 bases at J, with 18 bases in the middle. This CDR3 spans 14 amino acids. In nucleotides, the CDR3 is TGTGCCAGCCTCCTCCAGGGATACGGCGAGACCCAGTACTTC. Translated: CASLLQGYGETQYF.

This clonotype showed up just a few times. The V gene is TRBV12-3 or TRBV12-4, the J gene TRBJ1-5; no definite D call. This CDR3 region has 14 residues. V was trimmed by 3 bases and J by 2 bases, leaving 8 bases between them. The DNA of the CDR3 is TGTGCCAGCAGTTTGAGGAGAGGCAATCAGCCCCAGCATTTT. It translates to CASSLRRGNQPQHF.

The rearrangement links TRBV7-9 to TRBJ2-7; a weak D match, TRBD2 (6 bases). Trimming took 4 bases from V and 3 from J, leaving 25 bases between them. Germline CDR1 is SEHNR and CDR2 is FQNEAQ (reference sequence). The length of the CDR3 is 18 residues. The CDR3 loop is CASSSKLGEEGPGYEQYF. The DNA for the CDR3 is TGTGCCAGCAGCTCTAAGTTGGGCGAGGAGGGCCCTGGCTACGAGCAGTACTTC.

This clonotype has only a few counts. V is TRBV12-3 or TRBV12-4 and J is TRBJ1-1; 8 bases match TRBD1. With 6 bases clipped from V and 8 bases from J, the junction kept 11 bases outside the gene matches. This CDR3 spans 14 amino acids. The CDR3 bases are TGTGCCAGCAGCCCGTGGGACAGGAATACCGAAGCTTTCTTT. Encoded protein: CASSPWDRNTEAFF.

This chain links TRBV4-2 with TRBJ2-3; 12 bases are a match to TRBD2. This CDR3 region has 16 residues. Germline-derived CDR1 and CDR2 are LGHNA and YNFKEQ. V dropped 3 bases and J dropped 5; count of bases not matched to a gene: 6. CDR3 sequence reads: CASSQPTSGRGDTQYF. The CDR3 nucleotides read TGTGCCAGCAGCCAGCCGACTAGCGGGAGAGGAGATACGCAGTATTTT.

The count of this clonotype is one. The V and J genes are TRBV5-1 and TRBJ2-7; 10 bases agree with TRBD2. Germline loops: CDR1 SGHRS, CDR2 YFSETQ. The CDR3 totals 14 residues. V shed 2 bases and J 3 bases; nucleotides not matched to a gene: 2. The DNA of the CDR3 is TGCGCCAGCAGCTTAGGGACTAGCGACTACGAGCAGTACTTC. Amino acid sequence: CASSLGTSDYEQYF.

This chain links TRBV6-2 or TRBV6-3 with TRBJ2-5; 8 positions match TRBD1. CDR1 MNHEY and CDR2 SVGEGT come from the germline V gene. CDR3 length equals 15 residues. The V and J ends lost 3 bases and 2 bases, in that order; junction bases with no gene match: 5. CDR3 nucleotide sequence: TGTGCCAGCAGTTATTTGGGACAGGAACAAGAGACCCAGTACTTC. Protein product: CASSYLGQEQETQYF.

V gene TRBV5-1 combines with J gene TRBJ2-1; 9 bases match TRBD1. The CDR3 is 14 residues long. Germline V gene lookup returns CDR1 SGHRS and CDR2 YFSETQ. CDR3 sequence reads: CASGTGLSYNEQFF. The CDR3 DNA reads as TGCGCGTCGGGGACAGGGCTTTCCTACAATGAGCAGTTCTTC.

The V and J genes are TRBV9 and TRBJ1-1; D gene ambiguous. The CDR3 is 15 amino acids. Per the germline V gene, CDR1 is SGDLS and CDR2 is YYNGEE. V shed 4 bases and J shed 0 bases, with 13 bases lying between them. The DNA for the CDR3 is TGTGCCAGCAGCCTCCAAAGCGCCATGAACACTGAAGCTTTCTTT. This gives the protein CASSLQSAMNTEAFF.

The chain carries TRBV4-2 and TRBJ2-4; TRBD2 matches 7 bases. With 2 bases clipped from V and 5 bases from J, the junction kept 9 bases outside the gene matches. The CDR3 has 16 residues. The germline gives CDR1 LGHNA, CDR2 YNFKEQ. As DNA, the CDR3 is TGTGCCAGCAGCCAACCCACCTCTAGCGGACAAAACATTCAGTACTTC. As protein: CASSQPTSSGQNIQYF.

The chain combines TRBV5-1 with TRBJ2-7; unclear D gene. CDR1 is SGHRS, CDR2 YFSETQ, per germline. V was pared by 4 bases and J by 0 bases, with 11 bases between. This CDR3 is 14 amino acids long. This CDR3 is CASSAARSSYEQYF. CDR3 in DNA: TGCGCCAGCAGCGCCGCGAGGAGCTCCTACGAGCAGTACTTC.

The table lists this clonotype with a few counts. The genes are TRBV27 and TRBJ2-2; D call uncertain. This CDR3 has 15 residues. Germline V lookup: CDR1 MNHEY, CDR2 SMNVEV (reference sequence). Trimming cost V 3 bases and J 2 bases, with 10 bases left between them. DNA of the CDR3: TGTGCCAGCAGTTTTTTAGTCAATAACACCGGGGAGCTGTTTTTT. Residues: CASSFLVNNTGELFF.

The CDR3 is CASMTPTSTGELFF. CDR3 sequence (DNA): TGTGCCAGCATGACACCTACTTCCACCGGGGAGCTGTTTTTT. J is TRBJ2-2 and V is TRBV12-3 or TRBV12-4; the D is unclear. The CDR3 loop spans 14 amino acids. The V gene lost 7 bases and the J gene lost 4 bases, with 13 bases spanning the gap.

V usage is TRBV29-1 and J usage is TRBJ2-1; D is unclear. Germline V gene sequence: CDR1 SQVTM, CDR2 ANQGSEA. With 8 bases removed from V and 0 bases from J, the gap between germline ends came to 11 bases. The CDR3 loop spans 13 amino acids. Written as DNA, the CDR3 is TGCAGCCATGGTCCTGACTCCTACAATGAGCAGTTCTTC. Protein sequence: CSHGPDSYNEQFF.

The chain recombines TRBV5-1 with TRBJ2-7; D is unclear. The CDR3 extends over 15 amino acids. Between the trimmed V and J ends, which lost 1 base and 0 bases, there was a span of 11 bases. Germline-derived CDR1 and CDR2 are SGHRS and YFSETQ. In DNA, the CDR3 is TGCGCCAGCAGCTTGAACGTTGTTAGCTCCTACGAGCAGTACTTC. As protein: CASSLNVVSSYEQYF.

There are a few counts of this clonotype. The chain couples TRBV20-1 to TRBJ2-1; 11 nucleotides line up with TRBD2. Germline loops: CDR1 DFQATT, CDR2 SNEGSKA (reference sequence). The CDR3 runs to 16 residues. V lost 3 bases, J lost 8 bases, and 12 bases stayed unmatched. CDR3 bases: TGCAGTGCTAGGGTCTTAGCGGGAGGGCCGTTGGATGAGCAGTTCTTC. This sequence encodes CSARVLAGGPLDEQFF.

The V and J genes are TRBV9 and TRBJ1-6; TRBD1 aligns across 9 bases. Germline CDR1 and CDR2: SGDLS and YYNGEE. With V trimmed by 3 bases and J by 8 bases, 9 bases remained unmatched. The length of the CDR3 is 16 residues. DNA of the CDR3: TGTGCCAGCAGCGGGCCACAGGGGGCCGTTGATTCACCCCTCCACTTT. Translating it yields CASSGPQGAVDSPLHF.

This clonotype was observed a handful of times. The CDR3 reads CASSVKTGLGTEAFF. In DNA form, the CDR3 reads TGTGCCAGCAGCGTCAAGACAGGGTTGGGGACTGAAGCTTTCTTT. This chain links TRBV7-9 with TRBJ1-1, with 7 nucleotides matching TRBD1. This CDR3 contains 15 residues. After removal of 5 bases from V and 5 bases from J, the junction contained 11 bases not matched to a gene. Germline-derived CDR1 and CDR2 are SEHNR and FQNEAQ (reference sequence).

The chain couples TRBV5-1 to TRBJ2-1; weak D call: TRBD2 (6 bases). Trimming shortened V by 4 bases and J by 4 bases, and 18 bases separated the two germline ends. The CDR3 runs to 16 residues. Germline CDR1 SGHRS, CDR2 YFSETQ. The CDR3 loop reads CASSLRDSGVYNEQFF. CDR3 DNA: TGCGCCAGCAGCCTTCGGGATAGCGGAGTTTACAATGAGCAGTTCTTC. The whole variable domain, remainder taken from reference TRBV5-1 and TRBJ2-1, is KAGVTQTPRYLIKTRGQQVTLSCSPISGHRSVSWYQQTPGQGLQFLFEYFSETQRNKGNFPGRFSGRQFSNSRSEMNVSTLELGDSALYLCASSLRDSGVYNEQFFGPGTRLTVL.

This clonotype was detected a few times. The J gene is TRBJ2-2, the V gene TRBV4-3, with D hard to call. The CDR3 runs to 14 residues. The germline V gene encodes CDR1 LGHNA and CDR2 YSLEER. The germline V and J ends were trimmed by 0 bases and 7 bases, with 9 bases remaining between them. The CDR3 here is CASSQESRRGELFF. CDR3 DNA sequence: TGCGCCAGCAGCCAAGAATCCCGCCGCGGGGAGCTGTTTTTT.